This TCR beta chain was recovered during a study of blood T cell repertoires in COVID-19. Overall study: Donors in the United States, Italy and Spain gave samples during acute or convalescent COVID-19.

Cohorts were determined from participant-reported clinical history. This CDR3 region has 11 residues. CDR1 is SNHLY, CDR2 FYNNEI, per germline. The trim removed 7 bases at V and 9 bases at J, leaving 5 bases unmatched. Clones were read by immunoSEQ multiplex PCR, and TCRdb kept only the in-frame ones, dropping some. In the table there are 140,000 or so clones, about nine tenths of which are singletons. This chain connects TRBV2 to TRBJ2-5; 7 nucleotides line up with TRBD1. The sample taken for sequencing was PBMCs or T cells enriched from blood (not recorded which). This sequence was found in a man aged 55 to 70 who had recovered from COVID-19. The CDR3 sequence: CASKGAEAQYF. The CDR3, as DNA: TGTGCCAGCAAGGGGGCGGAGGCCCAGTACTTC. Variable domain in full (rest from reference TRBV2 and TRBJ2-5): EPEVTQTPSHQVTQMGQEVILRCVPISNHLYFYWYRQILGQKVEFLVSFYNNEISEKSEIFDDQFSVERPDGSNFTLKIRSTKLEDSAMYFCASKGAEAQYFGPGTRLLVL.